This T cell receptor (beta chain) derives from a study of graft-versus-host responses after intestinal transplantation. Study-wide findings and caveats: Early post-transplant falls in HvG clones accompanied the peak levels of circulating GvH clones.

Clones were sequenced by immunoSEQ multiplex PCR, and TCRdb holds only the in-frame ones, with some missing. Of 25,000 to 30,000 clones in the sample, 82% were seen once. The CDR3 contains 13 residues. The V gene's germline CDR1 is KGHSH and CDR2 LQKENI. V lost 4 bases and J 3 bases, leaving 10 bases between the germline ends. Remarks on this clone: Its specificity is not known.

The sequencing here drew on unstimulated CD4+ T cells sorted from spleen or lymph node cells, taken before intestinal transplant. This receptor was identified in a human donor who received an intestinal transplant. The chain has TRBV18 and TRBJ2-7, with D tentatively TRBD1 (6 bases). The DNA for the CDR3 is TGTGCCAGCTCACAGTCGACAGGCTACGAGCAGTACTTC. This sequence encodes CASSQSTGYEQYF.